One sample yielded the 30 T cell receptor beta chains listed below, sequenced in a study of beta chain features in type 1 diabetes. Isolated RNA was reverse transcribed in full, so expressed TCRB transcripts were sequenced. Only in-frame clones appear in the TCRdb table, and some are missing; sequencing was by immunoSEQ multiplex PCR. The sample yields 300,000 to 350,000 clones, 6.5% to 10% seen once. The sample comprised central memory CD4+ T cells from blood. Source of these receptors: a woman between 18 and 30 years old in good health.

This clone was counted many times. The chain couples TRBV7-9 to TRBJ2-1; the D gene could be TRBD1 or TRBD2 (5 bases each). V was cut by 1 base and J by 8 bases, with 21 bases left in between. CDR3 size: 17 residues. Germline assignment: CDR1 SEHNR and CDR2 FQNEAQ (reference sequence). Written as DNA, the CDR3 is TGTGCCAGCAGCTTAGGCAGGACAATGAACACGGAGGATGAGCAGTTCTTC. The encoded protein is CASSLGRTMNTEDEQFF.

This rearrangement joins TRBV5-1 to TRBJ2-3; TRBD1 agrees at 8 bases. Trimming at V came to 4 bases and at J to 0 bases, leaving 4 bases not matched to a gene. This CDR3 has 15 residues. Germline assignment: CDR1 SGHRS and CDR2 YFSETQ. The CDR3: CASSPDRASTDTQYF. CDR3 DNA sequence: TGCGCCAGCAGCCCGGACAGGGCTAGCACAGATACGCAGTATTTT.

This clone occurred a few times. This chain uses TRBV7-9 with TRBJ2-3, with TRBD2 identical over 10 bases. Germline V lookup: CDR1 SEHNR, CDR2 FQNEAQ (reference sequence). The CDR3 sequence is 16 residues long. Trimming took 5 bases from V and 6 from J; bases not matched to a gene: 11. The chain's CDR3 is CASSQGSGRAWDTQYF. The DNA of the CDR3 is TGTGCCAGCAGCCAAGGGAGCGGGAGGGCCTGGGATACGCAGTATTTT.

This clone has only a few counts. The CDR3 spells CASTRAFYGYTF. The CDR3 DNA sequence: TGTGCCAGCACCAGGGCATTCTATGGCTACACCTTC. This chain joins TRBV6-5 and TRBJ1-2; maybe TRBD1 (5 bases). The germline V and J ends were trimmed by 7 bases and 4 bases, with 10 bases remaining between them. The CDR3 extends over 12 amino acids. The germline V gene has CDR1 MNHEY and CDR2 SVGAGI.

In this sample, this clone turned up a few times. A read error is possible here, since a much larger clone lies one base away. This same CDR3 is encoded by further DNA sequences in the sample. CDR3: CASSSGANVLTF. Written as DNA, the CDR3 is TGTGCCAGCAGTTCTGGGGCCAACGTCCTGACTTTC. The chain uses TRBV6-5 and TRBJ2-6; D is undetermined. CDR3 length equals 12 residues. V was clipped by 4 bases and J by 2 bases, with 0 bases between them. Germline V CDR1 and CDR2: MNHEY, SVGAGI.

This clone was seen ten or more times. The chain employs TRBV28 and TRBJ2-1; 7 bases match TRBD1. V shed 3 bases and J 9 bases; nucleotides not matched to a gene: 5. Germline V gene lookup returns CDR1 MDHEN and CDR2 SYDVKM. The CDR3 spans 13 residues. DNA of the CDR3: TGTGCCAGCAGTTTGCTAGGGGGCACTGAGCAGTTCTTC. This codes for CASSLLGGTEQFF.

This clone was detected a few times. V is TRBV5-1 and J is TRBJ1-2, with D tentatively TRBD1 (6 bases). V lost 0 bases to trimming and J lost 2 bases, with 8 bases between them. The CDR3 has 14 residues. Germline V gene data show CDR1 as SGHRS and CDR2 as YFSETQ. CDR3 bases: TGCGCCAGCAGCTTGGACACAGGGAACTATGGCTACACCTTC. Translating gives CASSLDTGNYGYTF.

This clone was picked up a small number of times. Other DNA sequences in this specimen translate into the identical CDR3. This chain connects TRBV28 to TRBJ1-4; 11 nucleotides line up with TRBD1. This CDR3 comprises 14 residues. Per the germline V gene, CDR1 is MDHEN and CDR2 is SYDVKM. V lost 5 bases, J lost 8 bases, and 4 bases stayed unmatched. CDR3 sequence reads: CASSLDRGREKLFF. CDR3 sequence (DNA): TGTGCCAGCAGTCTGGACAGGGGGCGAGAAAAACTGTTTTTT.

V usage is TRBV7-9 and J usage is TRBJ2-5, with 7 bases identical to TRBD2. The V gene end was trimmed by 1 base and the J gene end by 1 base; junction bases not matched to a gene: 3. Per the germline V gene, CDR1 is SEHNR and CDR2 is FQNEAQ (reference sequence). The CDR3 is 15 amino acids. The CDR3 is CASSLGGGPQETQYF. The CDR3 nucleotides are TGTGCCAGCAGCTTAGGGGGGGGACCCCAAGAGACCCAGTACTTC.

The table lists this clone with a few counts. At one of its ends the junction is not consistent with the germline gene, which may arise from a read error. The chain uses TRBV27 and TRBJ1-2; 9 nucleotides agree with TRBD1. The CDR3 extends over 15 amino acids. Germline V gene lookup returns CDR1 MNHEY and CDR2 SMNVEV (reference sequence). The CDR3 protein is CASSISTGGGYGYTF. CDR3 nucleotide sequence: TGTGCCAGCAGTATATCGACAGGGGGAGGCTATGGCTACACCTTC.

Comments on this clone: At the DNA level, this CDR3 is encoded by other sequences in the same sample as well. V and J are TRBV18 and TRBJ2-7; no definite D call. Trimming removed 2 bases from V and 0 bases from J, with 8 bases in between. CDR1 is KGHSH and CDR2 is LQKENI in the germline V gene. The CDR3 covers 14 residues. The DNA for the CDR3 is TGTGCCAGCTCACCAGGAACCAGCTCCTACGAGCAGTACTTC. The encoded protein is CASSPGTSSYEQYF.

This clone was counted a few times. CDR3 residues: CASSSRGSGDTQYF. Written as DNA, the CDR3 is TGTGCCAGCAGCTCCCGGGGTAGCGGAGATACGCAGTATTTT. The chain uses TRBV13 and TRBJ2-3; perhaps TRBD2 as D (6 bases). CDR3 length equals 14 residues. CDR1 and CDR2 (germline): PRHDT, FYEKMQ (reference sequence). Trimming removed 4 bases from V and 5 bases from J, with 13 bases in between.

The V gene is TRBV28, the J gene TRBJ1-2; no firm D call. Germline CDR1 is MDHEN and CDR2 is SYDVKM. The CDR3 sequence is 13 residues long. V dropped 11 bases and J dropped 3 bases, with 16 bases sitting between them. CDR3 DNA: TGTGCCCGCTGCCGAGGTGCTGACTATGGCTACACCTTC. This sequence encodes CARCRGADYGYTF.

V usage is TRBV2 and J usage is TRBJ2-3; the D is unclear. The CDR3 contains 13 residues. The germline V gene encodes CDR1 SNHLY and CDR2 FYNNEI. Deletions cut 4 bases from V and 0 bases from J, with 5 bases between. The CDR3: CASSGFSTDTQYF. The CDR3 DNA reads TGTGCCAGCAGTGGGTTCAGCACAGATACGCAGTATTTT.

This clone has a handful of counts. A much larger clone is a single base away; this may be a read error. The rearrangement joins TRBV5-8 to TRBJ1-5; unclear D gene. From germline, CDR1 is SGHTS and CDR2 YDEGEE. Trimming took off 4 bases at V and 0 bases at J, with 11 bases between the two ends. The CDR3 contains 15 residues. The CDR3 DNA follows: TGTGCCAGCAGCCAAGATTCAGGTAGCAATCAGCCCCAGCATTTT. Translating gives CASSQDSGSNQPQHF.

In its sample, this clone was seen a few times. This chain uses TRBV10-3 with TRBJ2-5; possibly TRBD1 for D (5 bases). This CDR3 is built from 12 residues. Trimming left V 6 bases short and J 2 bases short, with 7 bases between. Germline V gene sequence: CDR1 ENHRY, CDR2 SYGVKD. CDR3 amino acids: CAIRTEQETQYF. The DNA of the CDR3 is TGTGCCATCAGGACAGAACAAGAGACCCAGTACTTC.

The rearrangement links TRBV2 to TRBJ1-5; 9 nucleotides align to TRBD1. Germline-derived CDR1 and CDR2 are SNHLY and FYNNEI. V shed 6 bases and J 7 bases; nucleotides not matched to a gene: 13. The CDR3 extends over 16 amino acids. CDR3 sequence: CASRQFTGQGQQPQHF. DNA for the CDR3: TGTGCCAGCAGGCAATTCACGGGACAGGGTCAGCAGCCCCAGCATTTT.

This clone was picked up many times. This CDR3 reads CASSSRGTGANVLTF. The CDR3 DNA is TGTGCCAGCAGCTCGAGGGGAACTGGGGCCAACGTCCTGACTTTC. The chain recombines TRBV5-6 with TRBJ2-6, with D perhaps given as TRBD1 or TRBD2 (5 bases each). With 3 bases removed from V and 2 bases from J, the gap between germline ends came to 9 bases. CDR3 length equals 15 residues. CDR1 is SGHDT and CDR2 is YYEEEE in the germline V gene.

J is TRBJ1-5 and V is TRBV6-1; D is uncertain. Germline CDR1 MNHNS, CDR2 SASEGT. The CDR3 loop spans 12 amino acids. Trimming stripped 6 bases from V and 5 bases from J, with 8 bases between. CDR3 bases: TGTGCCAGCAGGGGTGATCATCAGCCCCAGCATTTT. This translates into CASRGDHQPQHF.

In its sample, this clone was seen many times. The CDR3 is CASGLIGSDTQYF. Here the CDR3 DNA reads TGTGCCAGCGGGCTGATCGGGTCAGATACGCAGTATTTT. The rearrangement uses TRBV7-2 and TRBJ2-3; D remains ambiguous. Looked up from germline, CDR1 is SGHTA and CDR2 is FQGNSA. This CDR3 is 13 amino acids long. V lost 8 bases and J 4 bases, leaving 13 bases between the germline ends. The full variable domain, in which reference TRBV7-2 and TRBJ2-3 provide the parts outside the CDR3, is GAGVSQSPSNKVTEKGKDVELRCDPISGHTALYWYRQSLGQGLEFLIYFQGNSAPDKSGLPSDRFSAERTGGSVSTLTIQRTQQEDSAVYLCASGLIGSDTQYFGPGTRLTVL.

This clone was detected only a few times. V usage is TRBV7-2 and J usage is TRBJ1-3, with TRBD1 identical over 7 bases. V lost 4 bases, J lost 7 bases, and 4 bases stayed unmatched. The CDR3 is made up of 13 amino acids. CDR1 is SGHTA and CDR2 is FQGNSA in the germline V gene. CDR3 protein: CASSSKQGNTIYF. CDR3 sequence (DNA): TGTGCCAGCAGCTCTAAACAGGGGAACACCATATATTTT. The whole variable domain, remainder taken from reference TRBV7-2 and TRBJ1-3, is GAGVSQSPSNKVTEKGKDVELRCDPISGHTALYWYRQSLGQGLEFLIYFQGNSAPDKSGLPSDRFSAERTGGSVSTLTIQRTQQEDSAVYLCASSSKQGNTIYFGEGSWLTVV.

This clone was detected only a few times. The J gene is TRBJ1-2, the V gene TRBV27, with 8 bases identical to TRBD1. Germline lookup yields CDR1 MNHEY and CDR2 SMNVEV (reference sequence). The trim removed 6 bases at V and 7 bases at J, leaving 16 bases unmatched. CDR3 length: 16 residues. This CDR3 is CASRTGTGAPGGGYTF. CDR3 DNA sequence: TGTGCCAGCAGAACCGGGACAGGAGCCCCAGGCGGTGGCTACACCTTC.

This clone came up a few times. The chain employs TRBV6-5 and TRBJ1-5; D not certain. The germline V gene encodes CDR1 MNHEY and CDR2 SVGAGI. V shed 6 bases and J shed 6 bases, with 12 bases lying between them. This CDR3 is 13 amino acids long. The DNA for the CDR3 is TGTGCCAGCAGCCCTCGGGGTATTCAGCCCCAGCATTTT. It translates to CASSPRGIQPQHF.

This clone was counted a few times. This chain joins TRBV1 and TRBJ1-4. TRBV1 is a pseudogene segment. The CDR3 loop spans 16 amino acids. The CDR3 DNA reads TGCACCAGCAGCCAAAACGAACGGCGGTGGGGGGAAAAACTGTTTTTT. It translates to CTSSQNERRWGEKLFF.

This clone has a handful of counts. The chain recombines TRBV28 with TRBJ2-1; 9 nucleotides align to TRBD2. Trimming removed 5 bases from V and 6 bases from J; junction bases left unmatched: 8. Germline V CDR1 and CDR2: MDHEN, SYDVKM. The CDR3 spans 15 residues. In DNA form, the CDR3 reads TGTGCCAGCAGTAGCGCCGGGACTAGCCGCAATGAGCAGTTCTTC. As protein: CASSSAGTSRNEQFF.

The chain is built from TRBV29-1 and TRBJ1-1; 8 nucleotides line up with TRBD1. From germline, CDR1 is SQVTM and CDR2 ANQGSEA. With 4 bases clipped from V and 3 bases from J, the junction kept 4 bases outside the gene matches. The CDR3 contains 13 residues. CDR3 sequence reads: CSVVPGGYTEAFF. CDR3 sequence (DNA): TGCAGCGTTGTCCCAGGGGGCTACACTGAAGCTTTCTTT.

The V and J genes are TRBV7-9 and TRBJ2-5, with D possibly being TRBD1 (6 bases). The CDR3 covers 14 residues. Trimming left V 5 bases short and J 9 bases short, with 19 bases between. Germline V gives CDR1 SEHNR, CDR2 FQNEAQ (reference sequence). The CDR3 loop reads CASSLSTGVGPQYF. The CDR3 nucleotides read TGTGCCAGCAGCCTCTCGACAGGTGTCGGTCCCCAGTACTTC.

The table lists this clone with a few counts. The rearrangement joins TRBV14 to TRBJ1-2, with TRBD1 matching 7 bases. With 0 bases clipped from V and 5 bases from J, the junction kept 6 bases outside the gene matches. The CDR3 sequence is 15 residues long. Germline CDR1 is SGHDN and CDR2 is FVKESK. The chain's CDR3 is CASSQETGTWYGYTF. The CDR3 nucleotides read TGTGCCAGCAGCCAAGAGACAGGGACATGGTATGGCTACACCTTC.

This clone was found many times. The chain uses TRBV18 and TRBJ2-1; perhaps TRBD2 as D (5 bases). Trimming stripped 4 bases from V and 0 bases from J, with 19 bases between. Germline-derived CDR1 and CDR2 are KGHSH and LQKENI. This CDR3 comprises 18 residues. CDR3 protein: CASSLNLGVGSSYNEQFF. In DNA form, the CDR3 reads TGTGCCAGCTCACTCAATCTCGGAGTGGGGAGCTCCTACAATGAGCAGTTCTTC. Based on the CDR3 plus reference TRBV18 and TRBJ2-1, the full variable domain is NAGVMQNPRHLVRRRGQEARLRCSPMKGHSHVYWYRQLPEEGLKFMVYLQKENIIDESGMPKERFSAEFPKEGPSILRIQQVVRGDSAAYFCASSLNLGVGSSYNEQFFGPGTRLTVL.

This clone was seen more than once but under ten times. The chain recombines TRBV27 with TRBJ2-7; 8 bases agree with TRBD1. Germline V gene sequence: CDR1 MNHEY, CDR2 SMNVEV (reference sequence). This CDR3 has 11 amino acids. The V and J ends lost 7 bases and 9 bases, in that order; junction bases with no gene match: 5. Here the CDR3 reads CASKGQAGQYF. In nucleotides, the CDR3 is TGTGCCAGCAAGGGACAGGCGGGGCAGTACTTC.